These 22 T cell receptor beta chains came from one sample sequenced in a study of shared clonotypes between healthy human individuals. Only CD45RO-negative cells positively selected for CCR7 counted as naive CD8 cells, so terminally differentiated effector memory CD45RA+ cells were excluded. Sequencing was performed with immunoSEQ multiplex PCR; in TCRdb, only in-frame clones are kept and a portion is missing. This sample has millions of clones, with approximately 94% found just once. Source material: naive CD8+ T cells sorted from blood. Receptors were obtained from a man younger than 30 in good health.

This clone came up a few times. V gene TRBV9 combines with J gene TRBJ2-7, with 10 bases matching TRBD1. Looked up from germline, CDR1 is SGDLS and CDR2 is YYNGEE. J lost 5 bases, V lost 2 bases, and 7 bases had no gene match. This CDR3 spans 15 amino acids. The CDR3 loop reads CASSVFRDRGDEQYF. The CDR3 DNA reads as TGTGCCAGCAGCGTCTTCCGGGACAGGGGAGACGAGCAGTACTTC.

The J gene is TRBJ2-5, the V gene TRBV28; 7 nucleotides match TRBD1. This CDR3 has 16 residues. Germline values: CDR1 MDHEN, CDR2 SYDVKM. The V segment lost 1 base and the J segment 2 bases; nucleotides outside the gene matches: 7. The CDR3 DNA is TGTGCCAGCAGTTTATATTCAGGGGGATGGCAAGAGACCCAGTACTTC. It translates to CASSLYSGGWQETQYF.

This chain links TRBV10-3 with TRBJ2-1; D is possibly TRBD1 (6 bases). CDR1 ENHRY and CDR2 SYGVKD come from the germline V gene. The ends were cut back, 1 base at V and 3 bases at J, with 16 bases in the middle. This CDR3 region has 17 residues. DNA for the CDR3: TGTGCCATCAGTGAGTGGGTGACAGGACAGCTCTACAATGAGCAGTTCTTC. It is translated as CAISEWVTGQLYNEQFF.

V and J are TRBV28 and TRBJ1-2; the match to TRBD1 covers 7 bases. This CDR3 has 11 amino acids. CDR1 and CDR2 (germline): MDHEN, SYDVKM. Trimming cost V 8 bases and J 7 bases; bases outside gene matches: 4. In DNA form, the CDR3 reads TGTGCCAGCGAGGGGGCGATTGGCTACACCTTC. This sequence encodes CASEGAIGYTF.

The gene calls are TRBV6-6 and TRBJ2-5; tentatively, D is TRBD1 (5 bases). The CDR3 loop spans 15 amino acids. Germline V CDR1 and CDR2: MNHNY, SVGAGI (reference sequence). Trimming removed 2 bases at V and 1 base at J, with 11 bases between. The CDR3 DNA sequence: TGTGCCAGCAGTTACGTGCAGGGAATCCAAGAGACCCAGTACTTC. Translating it yields CASSYVQGIQETQYF.

Regarding this clone: This specimen includes other DNA sequences encoding the same CDR3. The chain links TRBV11-2 to TRBJ2-5; a possible D gene is TRBD2 (6 bases). Germline V gene lookup returns CDR1 SGHAT and CDR2 FQNNGV. CDR3 length equals 13 residues. The ends were cut back, 1 base at V and 4 bases at J, with 7 bases in the middle. DNA for the CDR3: TGTGCCAGCAGCTTAGGGGGAGGAGAGACCCAGTACTTC. Encoded protein: CASSLGGGETQYF.

This clone was counted a single time. This chain uses TRBV29-1 with TRBJ1-1; 7 bases are shared with TRBD1. In germline, CDR1 is SQVTM, CDR2 ANQGSEA. The CDR3 runs 13 residues. Trimming took 6 bases from V and 1 from J; bases not matched to a gene: 5. CDR3 bases: TGCAGCGTGTCCGGGACAGAGAACACTGAAGCTTTCTTT. It yields the protein CSVSGTENTEAFF.

V and J are TRBV10-3 and TRBJ2-3; TRBD2 aligns across 7 bases. The length of the CDR3 is 16 residues. The junction had 3 bases not matched to a gene; V was cut back by 0 bases and J by 0 bases. Germline V CDR1 and CDR2: ENHRY, SYGVKD. The CDR3 bases are TGTGCCATCAGTGAGTCTCGCGGGGGTAGCACAGATACGCAGTATTTT. Its protein product is CAISESRGGSTDTQYF.

V usage is TRBV4-1 and J usage is TRBJ1-2; 10 bases line up with TRBD1. Germline V gene data show CDR1 as MGHRA and CDR2 as YSYEKL. This CDR3 region has 14 residues. The J segment lost 8 bases and the V segment lost 5 bases, leaving 8 bases of the junction unmatched. The CDR3 loop is CASSGPGQGRGYTF. In DNA form, the CDR3 reads TGCGCCAGCAGCGGACCGGGACAGGGGCGAGGCTACACCTTC.

CDR3 amino acids: CASSDFTYNEQFF. The CDR3 nucleotides read TGTGCCAGCAGCGACTTTACCTACAATGAGCAGTTCTTC. The genes are TRBV6-5 and TRBJ2-1, with no clear D. The CDR3 is 13 amino acids. The V gene lost 6 bases and the J gene lost 2 bases, with 8 bases spanning the gap. Germline V gives CDR1 MNHEY, CDR2 SVGAGI.

The chain joins TRBV30 to TRBJ2-1, with 10 bases fitting TRBD1. CDR3 length: 14 amino acids. CDR1 GTSNPN and CDR2 SVGIG come from the germline V gene (reference sequence). V was clipped by 0 bases and J by 12 bases; unmatched bases: 8. The CDR3 coding sequence is TGTGCCTGGAGTGTAGCGGGACAGGGGTTTGCGCAGTTCTTC. It specifies CAWSVAGQGFAQFF.

The rearrangement uses TRBV13 and TRBJ2-7; the D gene is possibly TRBD1 (6 bases). V lost 5 bases, J lost 6 bases, and 11 bases lay in between. Germline V lookup: CDR1 PRHDT, CDR2 FYEKMQ (reference sequence). This CDR3 spans 12 amino acids. Here the CDR3 DNA reads TGTGCCAGCAGCGATGGACAGCGCGAGCAGTACTTC. Protein sequence: CASSDGQREQYF.

J is TRBJ2-7 and V is TRBV2, with 7 bases matching TRBD2. Germline V gene lookup returns CDR1 SNHLY and CDR2 FYNNEI. This CDR3 contains 13 residues. Germline trimming cut 7 bases from V and 2 bases from J; bases unmatched to any gene: 5. CDR3 DNA: TGTGCCAGCAATACAGCGGGGACCTACGAGCAGTACTTC. Translated: CASNTAGTYEQYF.

On this clone: Other nucleotide sequences in the sample specify the same CDR3. The chain employs TRBV9 and TRBJ2-7; possible D gene TRBD2, 6 bases. The V and J ends lost 2 bases and 7 bases respectively, with 13 bases between them. Germline V gene sequence: CDR1 SGDLS, CDR2 YYNGEE. The CDR3 is 13 amino acids. CDR3 residues: CASSVGGSGEQYF. The CDR3 nucleotides read TGTGCCAGCAGCGTTGGGGGGTCAGGGGAGCAGTACTTC.

This chain links TRBV11-2 with TRBJ2-3; tentative D call: TRBD2 (5 bases). Trimming took 1 base from V and 14 from J, leaving 10 bases between them. CDR3 length: 11 residues. CDR1 and CDR2 from the germline V gene are SGHAT and FQNNGV. CDR3: CASSLGSVWYF. The CDR3 bases are TGTGCCAGCAGCTTAGGTAGCGTCTGGTATTTT.

The chain has TRBV7-9 and TRBJ2-1, with D perhaps TRBD2 (5 bases). Germline assignment: CDR1 SEHNR and CDR2 FQNEAQ (reference sequence). Trimming left V 10 bases short and J 0 bases short, with 16 bases between. This CDR3 is 15 amino acids long. CDR3 sequence: CATAGVGSSYNEQFF. The CDR3 DNA reads TGTGCCACCGCCGGGGTTGGGAGCTCCTACAATGAGCAGTTCTTC.

This rearrangement joins TRBV27 to TRBJ2-3, with a weak D call TRBD2 (6 bases). Germline CDR1 is MNHEY and CDR2 is SMNVEV (reference sequence). This CDR3 comprises 17 residues. The V end was cut by 0 bases, the J end by 0 bases, with 13 bases between. In DNA form, the CDR3 reads TGTGCCAGCAGTTTATCGATAGCGGTTATTAGCACAGATACGCAGTATTTT. The encoded protein is CASSLSIAVISTDTQYF.

This chain connects TRBV27 to TRBJ1-2; D perhaps matches TRBD1 (5 bases). The CDR3 has 17 amino acids. Germline V gene lookup returns CDR1 MNHEY and CDR2 SMNVEV (reference sequence). V was clipped by 1 base and J by 4 bases, with 19 bases between them. The CDR3 loop reads CASSLWGSPGNIYGYTF. CDR3 nucleotides: TGTGCCAGCAGTTTATGGGGCAGCCCGGGCAACATCTATGGCTACACCTTC.

This clone was observed a handful of times. The rearrangement links TRBV4-1 to TRBJ2-2, with D possibly called TRBD1 or TRBD2 (6 bases each). The germline V gene encodes CDR1 MGHRA and CDR2 YSYEKL. This CDR3 is built from 16 residues. The V and J ends lost 5 bases and 5 bases respectively, with 18 bases between them. The CDR3 sequence: CASSAIPGGLTGELFF. The CDR3 region has the DNA TGCGCCAGCAGCGCTATTCCTGGGGGGCTAACCGGGGAGCTGTTTTTT.

CDR3 residues: CASSSTGLMETQYF. The CDR3 nucleotides are TGTGCCAGCAGTTCCACAGGGTTGATGGAGACCCAGTACTTC. The chain uses TRBV27 and TRBJ2-5, with D possibly TRBD1 on 6 matching bases. The CDR3 is made up of 14 amino acids. Germline CDR1 is MNHEY and CDR2 is SMNVEV (reference sequence). The ends were cut back, 4 bases at V and 5 bases at J, with 14 bases in the middle.

The CDR3 sequence: CASSFWGSGSFNEQFF. For the CDR3, the DNA is TGTGCCAGCAGCTTTTGGGGTAGCGGGAGTTTCAATGAGCAGTTCTTC. This sequence joins TRBV13 and TRBJ2-1; 9 positions match TRBD2. The CDR3 is 16 residues long. From germline, CDR1 is PRHDT and CDR2 FYEKMQ (reference sequence). The V and J ends lost 3 bases and 6 bases, in that order; junction bases with no gene match: 9.

The CDR3 DNA sequence: TGTGCCAGCAGCTTAAGCGGACAGCTAATCCAAGAGACCCAGTACTTC. Encoded protein: CASSLSGQLIQETQYF. The V and J genes are TRBV7-3 and TRBJ2-5; perhaps TRBD1 as D (6 bases). V was clipped by 1 base and J by 1 base, with 13 bases between them. CDR1 and CDR2 from the germline V gene are SGHTA and FQGTGA. The length of the CDR3 is 16 residues.